This T cell receptor (beta chain) is from a study of OX40 agonist ivuxolimab in advanced cancers. With V trimmed by 5 bases and J by 4 bases, 10 bases remained unmatched. Germline CDR1 is SEHNR and CDR2 is FQNEAQ (reference sequence). The CDR3 totals 15 residues. Profiled with immunoSEQ multiplex PCR; TCRdb holds only in-frame clones, not every one. The sample records approximately 26,000 clones, 83% being singletons. Here the sequenced sample was CD4+ or CD8+ T cells sorted from blood, taken in a trial of the OX40 agonist ivuxolimab. The source of this sequence is an adult with an advanced solid tumor such as melanoma, head and neck, liver or kidney cancer. The chain links TRBV7-9 to TRBJ1-2, with 7 bases matching TRBD1. This chain's CDR3 is CASSHRDSSFYGYTF. In DNA form, the CDR3 reads TGTGCCAGCAGCCATCGGGACAGTTCCTTCTATGGCTACACCTTC.